The sequence of this T cell receptor beta chain was determined in a study of CD8 T cells in Susac syndrome. The V end was cut by 0 bases, the J end by 9 bases, with 18 bases between. The CDR3 extends over 15 amino acids. Germline V gives CDR1 GTSNPN, CDR2 SVGIG (reference sequence). Negative isolation yielded CD4+ and CD8+ T cells, and FACS enriched TEMRA cells. Random hexamers were used to reverse transcribe the RNA input (about 0.45 to 1 ug). TCRdb re-analysed the immunoSEQ multiplex PCR reads in MiXCR, keeping a single row per CDR3 protein. The sample has about 82,000 distinct CDR3 sequences, around 96% seen once.

The source of this sequence is a human donor with Susac syndrome. The specimen sequenced was CD8+ T cells from PBMCs. The rearrangement joins TRBV30 to TRBJ1-5; D uncertain. DNA of the CDR3: TGTGCCTGGAGTGTACGGACGGGCTCTACTGGGCCCCAGCATTTT. Residues: CAWSVRTGSTGPQHF.